This T cell receptor beta chain was obtained from a study of siplizumab effects on memory and regulatory T cells. Overall study findings and caveats: Both greater diversity than memory cells and a major contribution to the alloresponse seemed to characterize naive T cells. Among alloreactive clones, only a minor fraction mapped to unstimulated subsets.

The study assayed some 110,000 TCR templates per sample. Assay: immunoSEQ multiplex PCR; the TCRdb copy retains only in-frame clones and omits some. The table includes approximately 50,000 clones, roughly 93% detected once. V lost 3 bases, J lost 2 bases, and 12 bases lay in between. The CDR3 loop spans 14 amino acids. In germline, CDR1 is SGHRS, CDR2 YFSETQ. A remark on this clone: The antigen is not known.

The chain recombines TRBV5-1 with TRBJ2-7, with D possibly called TRBD1 or TRBD2 (5 bases each). The TCR comes from a human donor in good health. The specimen was CD8+ T cells sorted from blood. The CDR3 nucleotides read TGCGCCAGCAGCTGGGGGATGGGAACCTACGAGCAGTACTTC. Residues: CASSWGMGTYEQYF.